Detailed here is one TCR beta chain. Its antigen is as yet unknown. This same CDR3 is encoded by further DNA sequences in the sample. The CDR3 sequence is 19 residues long. Germline V gene data show CDR1 as SGHRS and CDR2 as YFSETQ. The trim removed 4 bases at V and 3 bases at J, leaving 12 bases unmatched. The table came from immunoSEQ multiplex PCR; TCRdb's copy has only in-frame clones and leaves some out. Of some 250,000 clones detected, roughly 84% appear once; the ten largest clones hold around 0.61%. The source of the sample is a study of Tregs in tolerant kidney transplant recipients. General study points: Validation in larger populations is needed because few patients were studied. Biological reproducibility was not directly addressed in this study. Activated donor B cell expansion appeared to reveal the most relevant donor-specific TCRbeta repertoire.

Thawed PBMCs were FACS-sorted into unstimulated CD4+CD25+CD127- regulatory T cells, CD4+CD25- non-regulatory cells, CD4 and CD8 cells. This chain connects TRBV5-1 to TRBJ2-1; TRBD2 matches 14 bases. The receptor was derived from a human donor in good health. Sequenced input: CD4+ T cells from blood. The CDR3 loop reads CASSPGLAGGLSFYNEQFF. As DNA, the CDR3 is TGCGCCAGCAGCCCAGGACTAGCGGGAGGCCTTAGCTTCTACAATGAGCAGTTCTTC.